This TCR beta chain was retrieved from a study of identical twins. General study findings and limits: Within twin pairs, the out-of-frame alpha sequences they shared showed excess low generation probability.

Germline V CDR1 and CDR2: SGHRS, YFSETQ. Trimming shortened V by 3 bases and J by 1 base, and 13 bases separated the two germline ends. The CDR3 sequence is 15 residues long. TCRdb recomputed calls from the 5' RACE reads with MiXCR, one row per CDR3 protein. The table has 500,000 to 600,000 distinct CDR3 sequences, under 25% seen once. To note about this clonotype: The antigen remains unidentified.

This same sample was also taken into another study, of T cells expressing NK-cell markers. As that report states: An anti-gamma-delta TCR antibody restricted sorting to alpha-beta TCR T cells in several experiments. In a few donors, these clonotypes also led the CD3+CD56-NKG2C+ fraction.

The sequenced sample consisted of CD4+ T cells sorted from blood. This receptor was identified in a young woman in good health. The V call is TRBV5-1, the J call TRBJ2-5; D is perhaps TRBD1 or TRBD2 (5 bases each). This CDR3 is CASSSIRGIQETQYF. In nucleotides, the CDR3 is TGCGCCAGCAGCTCGATCCGGGGCATCCAAGAGACCCAGTACTTC.